A single TCR beta chain is shown here with its context. Its antigen is as yet unknown. The data originate from a study of OX40 agonist ivuxolimab in advanced cancers. Clones were sequenced by immunoSEQ multiplex PCR, and TCRdb holds only the in-frame ones, with some missing. This sample has about 60,000 clones, with approximately 86% found just once. Trimming cost V 2 bases and J 5 bases, with 12 bases left between them. Germline CDR1 reads SEHNR; CDR2 reads FQNEAQ (reference sequence). This CDR3 comprises 14 residues. Whole-study findings and limits: More expanded clones were seen, on average, in CD8+ T cells than in CD4+. Partial responders receiving 0.1-3.0 mg/kg showed among the lowest clonal expansion.

The source material was CD4+ or CD8+ T cells sorted from blood, sampled in a trial of the OX40 agonist ivuxolimab. The chain links TRBV7-9 to TRBJ2-5; no definite D call. This TCR was sampled from an adult with an advanced solid tumor such as melanoma, head and neck, liver or kidney cancer. CDR3 bases: TGTGCCAGCAGCTTAAGTTGGAGCGCGGAGACCCAGTACTTC. This encodes CASSLSWSAETQYF.